Described below is a single T cell receptor (beta chain) sequence and its context. There is no known antigen for this receptor. No base qualities exist here, and no much larger clone lies one base off it. The data originate from a study of cytomegalovirus exposure and HLA in healthy donors (dated by TCRdb to the late 2010s). At the level of the whole study: An earlier analysis of approximately 550 of the donors reported 250 to 300 Gb of sequence data and roughly 100 million unique TCR beta sequences from some 180 million T cells. The genetic ancestry cluster associated with self-reported Caucasian donors included 81% of the roughly 400 genotyped donors. To study patterns of TCR occurrence, a later analysis re-analyzed previously published TCR beta repertoires from more than 550 donors and added high-resolution HLA genotyping. Using immunosequencing, the study profiled T cell repertoires from around 670 subjects and related those repertoires to cytomegalovirus serostatus. An earlier analysis of fewer than 700 of the donors applied high-throughput TCR beta sequencing to assess whether each TCR beta V gene segment acted as functional or pseudogenic. Every repertoire in the discovery cohort had been generated on one and the same sequencing platform. Donor age, sex, ethnicity and CMV serostatus were compiled together with the repertoire data. Roughly 5 DR-DQ haplotypes were handled as single units for association and clustering, since linkage in the cohort was strong. An early release covering roughly 600 HLA-typed donors comprised roughly 300 gigabases of sequencing data and around 86 million unique TCR sequences. In the later analysis, no new phenotypic data were used to find candidate immune exposures; instead, reliance was placed on TCR beta sequences and their occurrence across donors. In addition to the first cohort of 666 subjects, a separate validation cohort of about 120 different subjects was used. Among 398 genotyped donors of the cohort, an average of around 240,000 unique TCR beta nucleotide sequences were sequenced per donor, 15% to 20% of them non-productive. To predict cytomegalovirus infection status, the study brought together high-throughput TCR immunosequencing, statistical association of individual TCRs with disease status, and machine learning. HLA typing covered class I and class II loci at four-digit resolution. A later genetic analysis used genome-wide SNP genotypes for 398 of the 666 donors, treating that subset as a discovery cohort. The aim of the study was to test whether cataloging public T cell receptors could identify signatures of past pathogen exposure. Typing coverage varied by locus: about 629-630 donors for A, B, C, DRB1 and DQB1; around 560 for DQA1; more than 600 for DPA1; approximately 470 for DPB1. Overall results and qualifications from the work: The authors suggested that the approach could potentially be generalized to other disease states and immunological phenotypes. In a later analysis, TCR association rates were found to vary across HLA loci, with the most associated TCRs seen for DRB1 alleles and the fewest for HLA-C alleles. Because some donors lacked HLA typing at each locus, the association tests relied only on the typed subset. Correlated functional status among segregating V segments might be attributable to linkage disequilibrium, but an unknown experimental factor could not be ruled out. Because the 87-base-pair reads could not distinguish some IMGT-functional V segments, including TRBV6-2 and TRBV6-3, those segments were excluded. The classifier was reported to diagnose cytomegalovirus status with high specificity and sensitivity in both the original cohort and the validation cohort. A later analysis associated 15,000 or so TCR beta sequences with specific HLA alleles at a false discovery rate of 0.05. Assigning TCR associations to individual alleles was difficult when HLA alleles, especially DR and DQ, strongly co-occurred. Roughly uniform sequencing depth across donors was assumed in presence/absence analyses, although this assumption may not hold. A cluster of highly shared sequence variants was judged likely to be a technical artifact of the sequencing pipeline. In a later analysis, most CMV-associated TCR beta chains were found to appear HLA-restricted, with HLA associations seemingly driven largely by CMV exposure. A further reported finding was that TCR beta sequences accurately predicted the HLA-A and HLA-B alleles for most subjects in the first cohort. This cohort had only TCR beta chains sequenced, and the lack of alpha or paired-chain data limited which features could be detected. A later genetic analysis reported fewer N-insertions in productive TCRs among donors in an Asian-associated ancestry cluster than the roughly 620-donor mean. In a later analysis, HLA-associated TCR beta chains were found to be more clonally expanded and to have lower generation probabilities than equally common non-associated chains. The earlier analysis of nearly 600 of the donors excluded approximately 17 rarely observed V segments, including chromosome 9 orphons, because counts were too low. While some public TCRs were present in many individuals, most TCR sequences turned up only very rarely across donors. Broadly in line with IMGT annotations, most TCR beta V segments showed up in productive rearrangements about 87% or about 30% of the time in an earlier analysis of 450 to 750 of the donors. For the cohort, immune exposure information was limited to CMV serostatus. A few of the identified cytomegalovirus-associated TCR beta chains were confirmed in vitro to be specific for cytomegalovirus antigens. In the study, about 150 TCR beta chains were listed as associated with cytomegalovirus. V-gene and J-gene trimming of TCR beta chains was associated with a missense DCLRE1C variant in a later genetic analysis, and the association was replicated in an independent cohort. According to a later analysis, parvovirus B19, influenza, CMV and Epstein-Barr virus appeared linked to several top co-occurrence clusters.

Libraries were built with the immunoSEQ multiplex PCR assay. The multiplex PCR relied on a mix of 60 forward primers for TCR Vbeta segments and 13 reverse primers for TCR Jbeta segments. The CDR3 region of rearranged TCR beta genes was amplified from genomic DNA with a multiplex PCR assay. On the Illumina HiSeq System, the amplified TCR beta libraries were sequenced as 87-base-pair reads. Processing in the source paper ran as follows. In a later analysis, roughly 80 million unique TCR beta chains were counted across the 666 repertoires, and about 10 million of these chains were shared by at least two donors. Raw reads were error-corrected and collapsed into unique sequences by a nearest-neighbor algorithm in which closely related sequences were merged to remove PCR and sequencing errors. Alignment of CDR3 sequences to IMGT reference sequences was used to assign V, D and J gene segments. For a sequence to be retained, a match of at least six nucleotides to both a V gene segment and a J gene segment was required. A rearrangement was called productive if the CDR3 had no stop codons and remained in frame with V and J, and every other rearrangement was called non-productive. Following IMGT convention, CDR3 was defined as the stretch from the second conserved V-encoded cysteine up to the conserved J-encoded phenylalanine. The earlier analysis of about 640 of the donors excluded any sequence lacking an unambiguous match to a single V gene segment. An earlier analysis of fewer than 750 of the donors called V segments functional above 56.7% productive rearrangements and segregating when the between-donor standard deviation exceeded 5%. To diagnose cytomegalovirus status from the catalog of TCR beta chain sequences, a statistical classification framework was built. In a later analysis, TCR nucleotide sequences were compared against IMGT/GENE-DB human TR gene sequences so that V and J genes could be assigned. In a later analysis, CDR3 sequences and most-parsimonious VDJ recombination scenarios were assigned using the TCRdist pipeline. A later analysis defined each TCR beta chain by its CDR3 amino acid sequence plus V-gene family, and excluded reads lacking a unique V-gene family. In a later analysis, approximately 640 highly shared, low-generation-probability nucleotide sequences were removed to address suspected cross-contamination and a sequencing artifact. In a later analysis, a clonal expansion index was calculated for each public chain from normalized within-repertoire ranks of inferred template counts. Generation probabilities in a later analysis came from a VDJ recombination model fitted to out-of-frame rearrangements, and those results were checked against IGoR. In a later analysis, hypergeometric tests were used to score TCR-TCR, TCR-HLA and TCR-CMV co-occurrence, with a repertoire-size bias correction applied to TCR pairs. In a later analysis, false discovery rates were estimated by permuting HLA or CMV assignments 20 times. In a later analysis, co-occurring TCRs were grouped using DBSCAN, with TCRdist sequence similarity added in when clustering inside HLA-allele-positive subsets. Co-occurrence clustering excluded repertoires with fewer than 30,000 or more than 120,000 public chains, plus five with anomalous nucleotide sharing. The source is immuneACCESS, and TCRdb retained only in-frame sequences with V and J called. Part of the clones is not carried over; for the studies checked, unresolved V genes explain less than half of this, and the remainder is unexplained. For V, J and clone size, that table is used; D and trimming come from the DNA. The sample table shows 140,000 or so clones, and roughly 80% are seen once. The biggest ten clones account for more than 3% of the sample.

CDR1 and CDR2 are read off the germline V gene as MGHRA and YSYEKL. The CDR3 spans 16 residues, from the cysteine through the phenylalanine. Only the CDR3 region is kept as DNA, spanning 48 bases read in frame from base 1. V loses 1 base of germline sequence and J loses 3 bases, and the interval between the two ends is 16 bases. The cohort was made up of about 610 healthy bone marrow donors. All cohort members were sampled while nominally healthy, although unrecorded immune exposures were likely present. The donor tested CMV seronegative, placing the donor among the 350 or so seronegative members of the cohort. A peripheral blood sample was provided by each donor, and peripheral blood mononuclear cells were used for TCR beta sequencing. Genomic DNA extraction from the blood cell samples was performed with the Qiagen DNeasy Blood Extraction Kit.

The sequence derives from a male donor in good health and CMV-seronegative. Material: PBMCs. The rearrangement combines TRBV4-1 with TRBJ2-7, with TRBD2 as a weak D call on 6 bases. The encoded CDR3 is CASSQGFGEVDYEQYF. The DNA is as follows: TGCGCCAGCAGCCAAGGTTTTGGGGAGGTGGACTACGAGCAGTACTTC.